This T cell receptor (beta chain) was recorded in a study of neurological immune-mediated disorders. This clonotype was seen repeatedly, ten times or more. MiXCR, run by TCRdb on the 5' RACE reads, gives a single entry per CDR3 protein. Of 45,000 to 60,000 distinct CDR3 sequences listed, approximately 12% were seen once; the top ten hold 9%. Time point noted: longitudinal time-point 3. V shed 3 bases and J 2 bases; nucleotides not matched to a gene: 8. The germline V gene has CDR1 SEHNR and CDR2 FQNEAQ (reference sequence). The CDR3 is 17 residues long. The sequencing sample was made of PBMCs. The receptor comes from a male donor with HTLV-1-associated myelopathy (HAM/TSP). V and J are TRBV7-9 and TRBJ2-3; 10 nucleotides match TRBD2. CDR3 amino acids: CASSLPPGLAFTDTQYF. The CDR3 nucleotides are TGTGCCAGCAGCTTGCCGCCGGGACTAGCGTTCACAGATACGCAGTATTTT.